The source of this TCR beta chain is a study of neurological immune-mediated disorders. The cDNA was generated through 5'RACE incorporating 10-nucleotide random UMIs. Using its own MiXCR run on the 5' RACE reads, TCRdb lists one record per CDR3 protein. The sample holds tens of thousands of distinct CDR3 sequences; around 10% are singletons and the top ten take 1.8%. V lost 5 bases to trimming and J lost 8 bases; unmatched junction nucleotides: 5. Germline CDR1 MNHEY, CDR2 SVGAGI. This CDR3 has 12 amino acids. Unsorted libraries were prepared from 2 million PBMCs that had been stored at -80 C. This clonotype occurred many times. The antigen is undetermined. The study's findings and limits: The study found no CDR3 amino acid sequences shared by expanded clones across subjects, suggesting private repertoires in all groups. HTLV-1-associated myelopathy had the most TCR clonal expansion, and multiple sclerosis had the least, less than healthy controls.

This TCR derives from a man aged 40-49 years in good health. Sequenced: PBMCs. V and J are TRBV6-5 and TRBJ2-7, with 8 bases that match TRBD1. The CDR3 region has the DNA TGTGCCAGCAGTCCCGGGGACAGGAAGCAGTACTTC. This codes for CASSPGDRKQYF.